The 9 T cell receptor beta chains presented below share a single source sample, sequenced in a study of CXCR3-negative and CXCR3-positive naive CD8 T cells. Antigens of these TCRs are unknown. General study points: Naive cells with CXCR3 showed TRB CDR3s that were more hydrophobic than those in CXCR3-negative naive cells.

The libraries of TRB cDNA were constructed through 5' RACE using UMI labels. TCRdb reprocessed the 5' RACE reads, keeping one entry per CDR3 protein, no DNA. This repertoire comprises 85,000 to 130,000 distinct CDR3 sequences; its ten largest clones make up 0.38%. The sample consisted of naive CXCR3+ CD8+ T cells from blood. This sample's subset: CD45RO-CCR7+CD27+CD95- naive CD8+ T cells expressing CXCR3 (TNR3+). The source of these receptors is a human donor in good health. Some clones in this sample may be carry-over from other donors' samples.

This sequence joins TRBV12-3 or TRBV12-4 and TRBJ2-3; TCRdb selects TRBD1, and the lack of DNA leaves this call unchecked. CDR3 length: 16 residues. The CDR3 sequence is CASSHEDRSSTDTQYF.

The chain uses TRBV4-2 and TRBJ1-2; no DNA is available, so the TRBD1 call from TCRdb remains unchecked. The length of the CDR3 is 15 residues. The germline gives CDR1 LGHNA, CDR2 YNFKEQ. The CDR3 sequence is CASSQDPGQVMGYTF.

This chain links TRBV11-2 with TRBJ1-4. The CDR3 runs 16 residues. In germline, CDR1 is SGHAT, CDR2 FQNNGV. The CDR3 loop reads CASSPDAGEDNEKLFF. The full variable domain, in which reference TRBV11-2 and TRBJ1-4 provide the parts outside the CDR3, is EAGVAQSPRYKIIEKRQSVAFWCNPISGHATLYWYQQILGQGPKLLIQFQNNGVVDDSQLPKDRFSAERLKGVDSTLKIQPAKLEDSAVYLCASSPDAGEDNEKLFFGSGTQLSVL.

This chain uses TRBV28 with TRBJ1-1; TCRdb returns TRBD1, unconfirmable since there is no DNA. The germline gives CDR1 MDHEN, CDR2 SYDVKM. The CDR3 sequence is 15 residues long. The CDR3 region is CASSSPGQPNTEAFF.

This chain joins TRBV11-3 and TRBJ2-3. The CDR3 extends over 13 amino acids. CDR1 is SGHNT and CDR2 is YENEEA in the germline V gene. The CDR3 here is CANSLNPTDTQYF.

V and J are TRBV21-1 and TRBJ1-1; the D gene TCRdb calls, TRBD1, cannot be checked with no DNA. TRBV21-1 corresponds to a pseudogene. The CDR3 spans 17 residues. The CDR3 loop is CASSGGDTENGVTEAFF.

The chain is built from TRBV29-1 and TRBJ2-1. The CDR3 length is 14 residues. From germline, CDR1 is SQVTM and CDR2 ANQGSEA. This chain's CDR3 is CSVDGESSYNEQFF.

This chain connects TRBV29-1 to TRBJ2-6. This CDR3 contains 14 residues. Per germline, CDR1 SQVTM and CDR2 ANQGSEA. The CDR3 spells CSVGMGFGANVLTF.

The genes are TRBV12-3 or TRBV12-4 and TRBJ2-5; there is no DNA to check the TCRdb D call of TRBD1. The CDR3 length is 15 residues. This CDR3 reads CASSPFGTGEETQYF.